This TCR beta chain was captured by sequencing in a study of blood T cells in healthy people across ages. V was trimmed by 1 base and J by 5 bases, leaving 8 bases between them. Germline values: CDR1 SQVTM, CDR2 ANQGSEA. This CDR3 contains 12 residues. A second PCR of about 6 to 12 cycles used a sample-barcoded 5' primer and a J-beta primer mix. TCRdb re-derived calls from the 5' RACE reads in MiXCR, one entry per CDR3 protein. The sample yields around 750,000 distinct CDR3 sequences, 53% seen once. The sequence came from a man at least 80 years old in good health. V and J are TRBV29-1 and TRBJ2-5; possibly TRBD2 for D (5 bases). Specimen: blood. The CDR3 loop reads CSVEAPGETQYF. CDR3 DNA: TGCAGCGTTGAAGCTCCGGGGGAGACCCAGTACTTC.